This T cell receptor beta chain was sequenced during a study of T-cell memory formation after mild COVID-19. The germline V gene encodes CDR1 GTSNPN and CDR2 SVGIG (reference sequence). The CDR3 spans 12 residues. Between the trimmed V and J ends, which lost 3 bases and 5 bases, there was a span of 10 bases. 5'RACE primed from the constant segment yielded TCR alpha and TCR beta cDNA libraries bearing sample barcodes and UMIs. A single record per CDR3 protein comes from TCRdb applying MiXCR to the 5' RACE reads. Of about 350,000 distinct CDR3 sequences in the sample, 20% to 25% were seen once. This clonotype was found a few times.

Sequencing was carried out using PBMCs or a T cell subset sorted from them (not recorded which). The clonotype originates from a young man who had mild COVID-19 (a few samples of this study predate the infection). Cell type and time point are not known. The V call is TRBV30, the J call TRBJ1-1, with a weak D call TRBD1 (5 bases). The CDR3 loop reads CAWSRGWTEAFF. CDR3 nucleotides: TGTGCCTGGAGCCGGGGGTGGACTGAAGCTTTCTTT.